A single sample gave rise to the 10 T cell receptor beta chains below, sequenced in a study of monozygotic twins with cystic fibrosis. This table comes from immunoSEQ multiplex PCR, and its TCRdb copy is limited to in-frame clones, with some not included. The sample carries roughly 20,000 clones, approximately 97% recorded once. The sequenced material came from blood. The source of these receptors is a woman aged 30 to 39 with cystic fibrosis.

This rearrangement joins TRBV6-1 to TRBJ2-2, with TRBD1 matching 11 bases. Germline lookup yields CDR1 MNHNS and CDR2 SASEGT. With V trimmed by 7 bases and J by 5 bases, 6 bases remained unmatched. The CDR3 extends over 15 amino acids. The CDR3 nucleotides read TGTGCCAGCATTAGGACAGGGGGCGAGACCGGGGAGCTGTTTTTT. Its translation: CASIRTGGETGELFF.

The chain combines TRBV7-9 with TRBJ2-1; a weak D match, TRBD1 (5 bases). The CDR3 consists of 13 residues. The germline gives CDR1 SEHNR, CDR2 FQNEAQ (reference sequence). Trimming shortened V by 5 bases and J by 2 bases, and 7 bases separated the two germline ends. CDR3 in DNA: TGTGCCAGCAGCCGACAGACCTACAATGAGCAGTTCTTC. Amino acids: CASSRQTYNEQFF.

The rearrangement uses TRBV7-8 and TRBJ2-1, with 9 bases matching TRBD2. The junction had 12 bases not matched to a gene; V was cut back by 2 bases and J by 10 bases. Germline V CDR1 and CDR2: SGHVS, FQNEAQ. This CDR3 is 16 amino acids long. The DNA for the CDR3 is TGTGCCAGCAGCTTAAGGTTCGGTAGCGGGGGAGGGGAGCAGTTCTTC. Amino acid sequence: CASSLRFGSGGGEQFF.

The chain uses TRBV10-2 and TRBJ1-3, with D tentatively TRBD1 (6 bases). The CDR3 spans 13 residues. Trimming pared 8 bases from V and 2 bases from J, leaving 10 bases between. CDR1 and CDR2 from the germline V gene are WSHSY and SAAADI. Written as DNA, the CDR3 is TGCGCCAGCGGACAGAGTCCTGGAAACACCATATATTTT. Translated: CASGQSPGNTIYF.

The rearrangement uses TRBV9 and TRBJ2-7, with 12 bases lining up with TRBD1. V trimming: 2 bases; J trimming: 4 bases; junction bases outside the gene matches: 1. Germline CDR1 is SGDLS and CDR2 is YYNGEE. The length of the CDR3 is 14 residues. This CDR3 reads CASSVGQGAYEQYF. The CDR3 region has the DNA TGTGCCAGCAGCGTGGGACAGGGGGCGTACGAGCAGTACTTC.

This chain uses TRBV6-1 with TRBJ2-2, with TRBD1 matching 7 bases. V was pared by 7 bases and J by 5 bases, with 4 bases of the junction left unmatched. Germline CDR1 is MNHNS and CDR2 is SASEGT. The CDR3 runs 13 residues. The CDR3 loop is CASNPTGTGELFF. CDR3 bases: TGTGCCAGCAACCCGACAGGGACCGGGGAGCTGTTTTTT.

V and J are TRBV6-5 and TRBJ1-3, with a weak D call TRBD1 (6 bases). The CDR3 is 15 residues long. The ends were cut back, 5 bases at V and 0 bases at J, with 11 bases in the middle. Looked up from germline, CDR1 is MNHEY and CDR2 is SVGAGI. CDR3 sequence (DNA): TGTGCCAGCAGTCAGACAGGCCACTCTGGAAACACCATATATTTT. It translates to CASSQTGHSGNTIYF.

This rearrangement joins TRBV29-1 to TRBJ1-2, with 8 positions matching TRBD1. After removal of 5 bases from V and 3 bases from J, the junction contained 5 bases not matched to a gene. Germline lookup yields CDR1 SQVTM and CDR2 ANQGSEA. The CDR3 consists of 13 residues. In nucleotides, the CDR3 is TGCAGCGTTCCTCCGACAGGGGACTATGGCTACACCTTC. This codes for CSVPPTGDYGYTF.

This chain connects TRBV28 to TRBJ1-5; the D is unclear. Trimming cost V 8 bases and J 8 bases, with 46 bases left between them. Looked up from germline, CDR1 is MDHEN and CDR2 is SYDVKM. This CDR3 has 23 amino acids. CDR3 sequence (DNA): TGTGCCAGCGAAGGAGTCCCTTACGGAGGAGTTTACCGTAGGACGGAGCTTACGGAGCCCCAGCATTTT. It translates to CASEGVPYGGVYRRTELTEPQHF.

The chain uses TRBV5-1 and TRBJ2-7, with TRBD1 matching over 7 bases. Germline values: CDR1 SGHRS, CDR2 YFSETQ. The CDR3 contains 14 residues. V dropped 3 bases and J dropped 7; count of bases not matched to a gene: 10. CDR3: CASSWGDRAQEQYF. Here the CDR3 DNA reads TGCGCCAGCAGCTGGGGTGACAGGGCTCAAGAGCAGTACTTC.